Presented here are 31 T cell receptor beta chains from one specimen sequenced in a study of blood T cell repertoires in COVID-19. Sequencing used immunoSEQ multiplex PCR; TCRdb keeps in-frame clones, though not all of them. The sample gives around 150,000 clones, just under 95% of which show up once; roughly 5% is in the top ten. The material sequenced was peripheral blood. The receptors were sampled from a woman between 50 and 59 years old with acute or convalescent COVID-19.

The chain combines TRBV3-1 (or the pseudogene TRBV3-2) with TRBJ2-1; maybe TRBD2 (6 bases). The V and J ends lost 2 bases and 6 bases respectively, with 14 bases between them. Germline loops: CDR1 LGHDT, CDR2 YNNKEL (reference sequence). The CDR3 runs to 15 residues. The CDR3 sequence is CASSQSRESRNEQFF. The CDR3 DNA reads as TGTGCCAGCAGCCAATCCCGGGAGAGCCGCAATGAGCAGTTCTTC.

This chain uses TRBV6-5 with TRBJ2-7, with a tentative D call TRBD1 (6 bases). V was pared by 7 bases and J by 5 bases, with 21 bases between. This CDR3 has 15 residues. Germline V lookup: CDR1 MNHEY, CDR2 SVGAGI. The CDR3 reads CASITRARGSHEQYF. The CDR3 DNA reads as TGTGCCAGCATTACCAGAGCCAGGGGAAGTCACGAGCAGTACTTC.

This clone was picked up a small number of times. The rearrangement joins TRBV6-5 to TRBJ2-2, with TRBD1 matching 8 bases. The CDR3 length is 13 residues. The trim removed 5 bases at V and 7 bases at J, leaving 3 bases unmatched. Germline CDR1 MNHEY, CDR2 SVGAGI. The CDR3 spells CASSQGAGGELFF. CDR3 coding DNA: TGTGCCAGCAGTCAGGGGGCAGGCGGGGAGCTGTTTTTT.

The J gene is TRBJ2-1, the V gene TRBV6-4; 10 nucleotides match TRBD2. The germline V gene encodes CDR1 MRHNA and CDR2 SNTAGT. There are 14 residues in the CDR3. J gave up 10 bases and V 2 bases, and 5 bases lay outside the gene matches. The CDR3 DNA reads as TGTGCCAGCAGTGACACTAGCGGGAATTTCGAGCAGTTCTTC. Translation gives CASSDTSGNFEQFF.

The chain recombines TRBV4-2 with TRBJ2-7, with TRBD2 as a possible D gene (6 bases). Per the germline V gene, CDR1 is LGHNA and CDR2 is YNFKEQ. This CDR3 is built from 16 residues. The V end was cut by 1 base, the J end by 3 bases, with 16 bases between. CDR3 protein: CASSQVDVRRDYEQYF. The CDR3 bases are TGTGCCAGCAGCCAAGTGGACGTACGGAGGGACTACGAGCAGTACTTC.

The J gene is TRBJ1-5, the V gene TRBV19, with 7 bases identical to TRBD1. This CDR3 is built from 15 residues. CDR1 is LNHDA, CDR2 SQIVND, per germline (reference sequence). V lost 6 bases and J lost 4; bases outside the gene matches: 9. CDR3: CASSRGTSENQPQHF. The CDR3 DNA follows: TGTGCCAGTAGCAGGGGGACGTCCGAGAATCAGCCCCAGCATTTT.

This rearrangement joins TRBV18 to TRBJ1-2; D is uncertain. Germline-derived CDR1 and CDR2 are KGHSH and LQKENI. The CDR3 runs 13 residues. The V end was cut by 3 bases, the J end by 4 bases, with 9 bases between. The CDR3 loop reads CASSPSTGYGYTF. The CDR3 DNA reads TGTGCCAGCTCACCGTCGACTGGCTATGGCTACACCTTC.

The chain uses TRBV20-1 and TRBJ2-7, with D unresolved. Germline assignment: CDR1 DFQATT and CDR2 SNEGSKA (reference sequence). V was cut by 3 bases and J by 1 base, with 7 bases left in between. The CDR3 sequence is 12 residues long. In nucleotides, the CDR3 is TGCAGTGCTAGTCTAGAGTCCTACGAGCAGTACTTC. The encoded protein is CSASLESYEQYF.

The chain carries TRBV5-6 and TRBJ1-2; TRBD1 might be the D (6 bases). The CDR3 is 15 residues long. Trimming cost V 3 bases and J 1 base, with 13 bases left between them. Germline loops: CDR1 SGHDT, CDR2 YYEEEE. CDR3 region: CASSSSGELNYGYTF. DNA of the CDR3: TGTGCCAGCAGCTCGTCAGGGGAACTTAACTATGGCTACACCTTC.

V is TRBV7-8 and J is TRBJ1-4, with 7 bases fitting TRBD1. This CDR3 has 16 residues. V trimming: 5 bases; J trimming: 6 bases; junction bases outside the gene matches: 12. The germline V gene has CDR1 SGHVS and CDR2 FQNEAQ. CDR3 region: CASSAEFRGKYEKLFF. Here the CDR3 DNA reads TGTGCCAGCAGCGCGGAGTTCAGGGGGAAGTATGAAAAACTGTTTTTT.

This CDR3 is CASSLRTEITEAFF. The CDR3 DNA is TGTGCCAGCAGTTTGCGGACAGAGATCACTGAAGCTTTCTTT. The chain carries TRBV28 and TRBJ1-1, with D perhaps TRBD1 (6 bases). V shed 3 bases and J shed 4 bases, with 12 bases lying between them. The CDR3 has 14 residues. The germline V gene encodes CDR1 MDHEN and CDR2 SYDVKM.

The chain employs TRBV10-3 and TRBJ2-5, with D possibly matching TRBD2 (6 bases). V lost 0 bases and J 4 bases, leaving 9 bases between the germline ends. The CDR3 runs to 14 residues. Per germline, CDR1 ENHRY and CDR2 SYGVKD. The CDR3 sequence is CAISESGAGETQYF. CDR3 nucleotide sequence: TGTGCCATCAGTGAGTCCGGAGCGGGAGAGACCCAGTACTTC.

The V call is TRBV28, the J call TRBJ2-1; 13 nucleotides line up with TRBD2. Germline trimming cut 5 bases from V and 7 bases from J; bases unmatched to any gene: 8. Germline CDR1 MDHEN, CDR2 SYDVKM. This CDR3 comprises 16 residues. The CDR3 here is CASSPWTSGRLNEQFF. CDR3 bases: TGTGCCAGCAGTCCGTGGACTAGCGGGAGATTGAATGAGCAGTTCTTC.

The chain carries TRBV15 and TRBJ1-3; weak D call: TRBD1 (6 bases). This CDR3 spans 16 amino acids. V was trimmed by 5 bases and J by 1 base, leaving 15 bases between them. CDR1 LNHNV and CDR2 YYDKDF come from the germline V gene (reference sequence). This chain's CDR3 is CATSPYIGTSGNTIYF. CDR3 in DNA: TGTGCCACCAGCCCTTATATCGGGACATCTGGAAACACCATATATTTT.

The rearrangement links TRBV2 to TRBJ1-4, with D uncertain. In germline, CDR1 is SNHLY, CDR2 FYNNEI. The CDR3 covers 14 residues. Trimming shortened V by 4 bases and J by 4 bases, and 10 bases separated the two germline ends. DNA for the CDR3: TGTGCCAGCAGTGCCCACGGGGTTAATGAAAAACTGTTTTTT. Its protein is CASSAHGVNEKLFF.

This chain joins TRBV6-1 and TRBJ1-4; D possibly corresponds to TRBD1 (6 bases). Looked up from germline, CDR1 is MNHNS and CDR2 is SASEGT. Trimming took off 3 bases at V and 8 bases at J, with 13 bases between the two ends. The CDR3 sequence is 14 residues long. The DNA of the CDR3 is TGTGCCAGCAGTGATAACAGGGCCCGCGAAAAACTGTTTTTT. Protein sequence: CASSDNRAREKLFF.

The V call is TRBV29-1, the J call TRBJ1-5; a possible D gene is TRBD1 (5 bases). V lost 0 bases to trimming and J lost 7 bases, with 13 bases between them. The CDR3 is made up of 14 amino acids. Per the germline V gene, CDR1 is SQVTM and CDR2 is ANQGSEA. CDR3 bases: TGCAGCGTTGAAGATGGAGGGGCGAGGCAGCCCCAGCATTTT. The encoded protein is CSVEDGGARQPQHF.

The chain has TRBV30 and TRBJ2-1, with D unclear. In germline, CDR1 is GTSNPN, CDR2 SVGIG (reference sequence). V was shortened by 5 bases and J by 5 bases, with 7 bases between the two germline ends. CDR3 size: 11 residues. The DNA of the CDR3 is TGTGCCTGGGGGCAAAACAATGAGCAGTTCTTC. Its translation: CAWGQNNEQFF.

The rearrangement links TRBV5-3 to TRBJ2-2; D is possibly TRBD1 (6 bases). TRBV5-3 is treated as an ORF (open reading frame) with a function not yet certain. The V end was cut by 6 bases, the J end by 9 bases, with 21 bases between. The CDR3 has 15 residues. For the CDR3, the DNA is TGTGCCAGAAACAAGGACGGACAGTACGGCCGGGAGCTGTTTTTT. Encoded protein: CARNKDGQYGRELFF.

The chain links TRBV27 to TRBJ2-7; 11 nucleotides line up with TRBD1. The CDR3 has 14 residues. CDR1 and CDR2 (germline): MNHEY, SMNVEV (reference sequence). Losses at the gene ends were 5 bases for V and 5 bases for J; bases not matched to a gene: 5. CDR3 in amino acids: CASSGRTGGNEQYF. The CDR3 DNA is TGTGCCAGCAGTGGAAGGACAGGGGGCAACGAGCAGTACTTC.

The V gene is TRBV5-1, the J gene TRBJ2-1, with unresolved D. With 1 base removed from V and 9 bases from J, the gap between germline ends came to 11 bases. The CDR3 consists of 13 residues. CDR1 SGHRS and CDR2 YFSETQ come from the germline V gene. Written as DNA, the CDR3 is TGCGCCAGCAGCTTGAGTAGTGCCCCTGAGCAGTTCTTC. It codes for CASSLSSAPEQFF.

The gene calls are TRBV7-9 and TRBJ2-2; the D is unclear. Trimming took 5 bases from V and 0 from J, leaving 16 bases between them. From germline, CDR1 is SEHNR and CDR2 FQNEAQ (reference sequence). This CDR3 has 17 amino acids. DNA of the CDR3: TGTGCCAGCAGCCATCCCACAGTGGGCTCGAACACCGGGGAGCTGTTTTTT. Its translation: CASSHPTVGSNTGELFF. Supplemented by reference TRBV7-9 and TRBJ2-2, the full variable domain reads DTGVSQNPRHKITKRGQNVTFRCDPISEHNRLYWYRQTLGQGPEFLTYFQNEAQLEKSRLLSDRFSAERPKGSFSTLEIQRTEQGDSAMYLCASSHPTVGSNTGELFFGEGSRLTVL.

The rearrangement links TRBV7-2 to TRBJ2-1; the D gene is possibly TRBD2 (6 bases). The CDR3 is made up of 13 amino acids. The V and J ends lost 1 base and 6 bases respectively, with 7 bases between them. Looked up from germline, CDR1 is SGHTA and CDR2 is FQGNSA. The CDR3 nucleotides are TGTGCCAGCAGCTTAGAACTAGCCAATGAGCAGTTCTTC. Translating gives CASSLELANEQFF.

J is TRBJ1-5 and V is TRBV12-3 or TRBV12-4; D possibly corresponds to TRBD1 (5 bases). V shed 4 bases and J shed 8 bases, with 12 bases lying between them. The CDR3 runs 13 residues. The chain's CDR3 is CASSSVGLEPQHF. For the CDR3, the DNA is TGTGCCAGCAGTTCCGTGGGGCTGGAGCCCCAGCATTTT.

This clone was picked up one time. The J gene is TRBJ2-2, the V gene TRBV5-6; TRBD2 matches at 7 bases. V shed 2 bases, J shed 4 bases, and the junction held 14 bases outside the gene matches. This CDR3 is 18 amino acids long. Germline V lookup: CDR1 SGHDT, CDR2 YYEEEE. The CDR3 DNA follows: TGTGCCAGCAGCTTTTTCCGGGGGGACGGACATTCCACCGGGGAGCTGTTTTTT. Translated, it gives CASSFFRGDGHSTGELFF.

A single count supports this clone. Different DNA sequences within this sample yield the same CDR3. The J gene is TRBJ2-7, the V gene TRBV9; TRBD1 matches at 9 bases. With 2 bases clipped from V and 2 bases from J, the junction kept 2 bases outside the gene matches. The CDR3 is made up of 14 amino acids. CDR1 SGDLS and CDR2 YYNGEE come from the germline V gene. The CDR3 DNA reads TGTGCCAGCAGCGTCGGGACAGGGCCCTACGAGCAGTACTTC. Translation gives CASSVGTGPYEQYF.

The V and J genes are TRBV5-4 and TRBJ2-3; 12 bases align to TRBD2. The CDR3 covers 17 residues. Germline V gives CDR1 SGHNT, CDR2 YYREEE (reference sequence). V lost 4 bases, J lost 6 bases, and 12 bases stayed unmatched. Here the CDR3 reads CASSRRSWTSGKDTQYF. The DNA for the CDR3 is TGTGCCAGCAGCCGGCGCTCATGGACTAGCGGGAAGGATACGCAGTATTTT. The whole variable domain, filled in from reference TRBV5-4 and TRBJ2-3, reads ETGVTQSPTHLIKTRGQQVTLRCSSQSGHNTVSWYQQALGQGPQFIFQYYREEENGRGNFPPRFSGLQFPNYSSELNVNALELDDSALYLCASSRRSWTSGKDTQYFGPGTRLTVL.

Turning to this clone: The sample carries other DNA sequences with the same CDR3. Written as DNA, the CDR3 is TGTGCCAGCTCACCACCTGGGGGAGGCGGAGAGACCCAGTACTTC. It specifies CASSPPGGGGETQYF. This chain connects TRBV18 to TRBJ2-5, with D maybe TRBD2 (6 bases). Germline V gene sequence: CDR1 KGHSH, CDR2 LQKENI. The ends were cut back, 0 bases at V and 4 bases at J, with 12 bases in the middle. This CDR3 has 15 residues.

V gene TRBV19 combines with J gene TRBJ1-2; 9 positions match TRBD1. V gave up 5 bases and J gave up 11 bases; unmatched junction bases: 9. Per the germline V gene, CDR1 is LNHDA and CDR2 is SQIVND (reference sequence). The CDR3 loop spans 13 amino acids. CDR3 amino acids: CASSLRQTGGYTF. The CDR3 DNA follows: TGTGCCAGTAGTCTCCGACAGACAGGGGGGTACACCTTC.

This clone showed up just once. The V and J genes are TRBV19 and TRBJ1-2; D might be TRBD1 (5 bases). The germline V and J ends were trimmed by 3 bases and 4 bases, with 18 bases remaining between them. The CDR3 has 16 amino acids. Germline V gives CDR1 LNHDA, CDR2 SQIVND (reference sequence). CDR3 region: CASSIGADRQIYGYTF. The DNA of the CDR3 is TGTGCCAGTAGTATTGGGGCCGACAGACAGATCTATGGCTACACCTTC. The full variable domain, in which reference TRBV19 and TRBJ1-2 provide the parts outside the CDR3, is DGGITQSPKYLFRKEGQNVTLSCEQNLNHDAMYWYRQDPGQGLRLIYYSQIVNDFQKGDIAEGYSVSREKKESFPLTVTSAQKNPTAFYLCASSIGADRQIYGYTFGSGTRLTVV.

The chain is built from TRBV4-3 and TRBJ2-1, with 9 nucleotides matching TRBD1. CDR1 and CDR2 from the germline V gene are LGHNA and YSLEER. Losses at the gene ends were 3 bases for V and 10 bases for J; bases not matched to a gene: 7. CDR3 length: 14 amino acids. Here the CDR3 reads CASSQDRGGWEQFF. In DNA, the CDR3 is TGCGCCAGCAGCCAGGACAGGGGTGGTTGGGAGCAGTTCTTC.